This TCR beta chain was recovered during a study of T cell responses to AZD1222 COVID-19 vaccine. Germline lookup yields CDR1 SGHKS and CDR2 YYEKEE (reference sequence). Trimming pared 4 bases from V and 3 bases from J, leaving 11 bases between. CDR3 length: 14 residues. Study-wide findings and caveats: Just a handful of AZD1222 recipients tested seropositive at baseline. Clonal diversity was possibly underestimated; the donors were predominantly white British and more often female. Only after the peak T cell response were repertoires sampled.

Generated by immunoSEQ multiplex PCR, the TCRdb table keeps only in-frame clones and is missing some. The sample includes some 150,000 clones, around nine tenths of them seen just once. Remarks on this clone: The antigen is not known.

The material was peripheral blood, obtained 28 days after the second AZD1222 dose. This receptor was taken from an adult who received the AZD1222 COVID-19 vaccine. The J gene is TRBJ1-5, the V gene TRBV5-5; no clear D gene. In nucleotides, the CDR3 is TGTGCCAGCAGCGCGGACGGTCACAATCAGCCCCAGCATTTT. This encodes CASSADGHNQPQHF.